These 9 T cell receptor beta chains originate from one sample sequenced in a study of T cell responses to AZD1222 COVID-19 vaccine. Assay: immunoSEQ multiplex PCR; the TCRdb copy retains only in-frame clones and omits some. The table records fewer than 200,000 clones, 91% of them present only once. Sequencing was performed on peripheral blood, taken 28 days after the second AZD1222 dose. The receptors were sampled from an adult who received the AZD1222 COVID-19 vaccine.

As concerns this clone: The same CDR3 also results from other DNA sequences found in this sample. The chain is built from TRBV7-3 and TRBJ1-5; D not resolved. Trimming pared 2 bases from V and 4 bases from J, leaving 6 bases between. This CDR3 has 13 amino acids. CDR1 and CDR2 (germline): SGHTA, FQGTGA. CDR3 amino acids: CASSLDSNQPQHF. In DNA form, the CDR3 reads TGTGCCAGCAGCTTAGATAGTAATCAGCCCCAGCATTTT.

The chain combines TRBV1 with TRBJ2-5; TRBD2 was called by the table and not checked on the DNA. TRBV1 is described as a pseudogene. CDR3 length equals 18 residues. CDR3 residues: CTSSQDLSGGRALETQYF. CDR3 DNA: TGCACCAGCAGCCAAGATCTTTCCGGCGGGAGGGCCTTGGAGACCCAGTACTTC.

This sequence joins TRBV18 and TRBJ1-4, with TRBD1 matching over 8 bases. This CDR3 has 16 residues. Germline trimming cut 3 bases from V and 7 bases from J; bases unmatched to any gene: 10. In germline, CDR1 is KGHSH, CDR2 LQKENI. As DNA, the CDR3 is TGTGCCAGCTCACCCACCGCAACAGGGGGAGGTGAAAAACTGTTTTTT. Amino acid sequence: CASSPTATGGGEKLFF.

The gene calls are TRBV7-2 and TRBJ1-2; D may be TRBD1 (5 bases). The CDR3 is made up of 14 amino acids. Looked up from germline, CDR1 is SGHTA and CDR2 is FQGNSA. V lost 3 bases, J lost 3 bases, and 11 bases lay in between. CDR3 in amino acids: CASSLDTGYYGYTF. The CDR3 DNA reads as TGTGCCAGCAGCTTGGACACAGGATACTATGGCTACACCTTC. The entire variable domain, with the rest obtained from reference TRBV7-2 and TRBJ1-2, is as follows: GAGVSQSPSNKVTEKGKDVELRCDPISGHTALYWYRQSLGQGLEFLIYFQGNSAPDKSGLPSDRFSAERTGGSVSTLTIQRTQQEDSAVYLCASSLDTGYYGYTFGSGTRLTVV.

The gene calls are TRBV7-9 and TRBJ1-1, with 8 nucleotides matching TRBD1. The CDR3 runs to 14 residues. The trim removed 9 bases at V and 0 bases at J, leaving 6 bases unmatched. Germline V lookup: CDR1 SEHNR, CDR2 FQNEAQ (reference sequence). Written as DNA, the CDR3 is TGTGCCAGTAGTCGGGACAGGCTGAACACTGAAGCTTTCTTT. Its translation: CASSRDRLNTEAFF.

This chain joins TRBV5-8 and TRBJ2-7, with TRBD2 matching over 13 bases. J lost 3 bases, V lost 5 bases, and 5 bases had no gene match. This CDR3 is built from 15 residues. Germline V gene sequence: CDR1 SGHTS, CDR2 YDEGEE. The DNA for the CDR3 is TGTGCCAGCAGTCTCCGACTAGCGGGGGGCTACGAGCAGTACTTC. It encodes CASSLRLAGGYEQYF.

The rearrangement links TRBV9 to TRBJ2-7; D unclear. Per germline, CDR1 SGDLS and CDR2 YYNGEE. CDR3 length equals 13 residues. Trimming left V 4 bases short and J 2 bases short, with 10 bases between. DNA for the CDR3: TGTGCCAGCAGCCCGAGTCCTGCCTACGAGCAGTACTTC. The encoded protein is CASSPSPAYEQYF.

This clone appeared a few times. This chain connects TRBV30 to TRBJ1-1, with 9 bases identical to TRBD1. Germline-derived CDR1 and CDR2 are GTSNPN and SVGIG (reference sequence). This CDR3 contains 15 residues. Unmatched junction bases numbered 3, after V lost 1 base and J lost 0 bases. The CDR3 is CAWSGGQGMNTEAFF. For the CDR3, the DNA is TGTGCCTGGAGTGGGGGACAGGGAATGAACACTGAAGCTTTCTTT.

The rearrangement uses TRBV19 and TRBJ1-2; tentative D call: TRBD1 (6 bases). This CDR3 region has 15 residues. Per the germline V gene, CDR1 is LNHDA and CDR2 is SQIVND (reference sequence). V lost 5 bases and J lost 0, with 13 bases in between. CDR3 sequence (DNA): TGTGCCAGTAGTCCGGAGGGGGGATCTAACTATGGCTACACCTTC. Translating gives CASSPEGGSNYGYTF. The full variable domain, in which reference TRBV19 and TRBJ1-2 provide the parts outside the CDR3, is DGGITQSPKYLFRKEGQNVTLSCEQNLNHDAMYWYRQDPGQGLRLIYYSQIVNDFQKGDIAEGYSVSREKKESFPLTVTSAQKNPTAFYLCASSPEGGSNYGYTFGSGTRLTVV.